This is a list of T cell receptor beta chains from one sample in a study of PD-1 blockade in classical Hodgkin lymphoma. Profiled with immunoSEQ multiplex PCR; TCRdb holds only in-frame clones, not every one. The data contain about 28,000 clones, around four fifths of them singletons. Here the sequenced sample was peripheral blood mononuclear cells (PBMCs), taken before the second cycle of nivolumab. The receptors were gathered from a human donor with classical Hodgkin lymphoma. CDR3s include the opening cysteine and the closing phenylalanine or tryptophan. A D gene is named only where the DNA matches it firmly. A clone size is listed for some rows: how often the clone was seen (once, few, many), or a class if it is expanded.

d_call clone_size j_call v_call cdr3_nt cdr3_aa
- - TRBJ1-5 TRBV2 TGTGCCAGCAGGGAGGCCCTCAGGTATAGCAATCAGCCCCAGCATTTT CASREALRYSNQPQHF
- - TRBJ1-3 TRBV7-2 TGTGCCAGCTCCTGGACAGACGGAAACACCATATATTTT CASSWTDGNTIYF
TRBD2 - TRBJ2-3 TRBV4-3 TGCGCCAGCAGCCAAGAGGTGCTAGCGGGGGTGAGTCCAGATACGCAGTATTTT CASSQEVLAGVSPDTQYF
TRBD2 - TRBJ2-1 TRBV11-3 TGTGCCAGCAGCTTAGATTCTCACGGGACTAGTTTTTTGTTCTTC CASSLDSHGTSFLFF
- - TRBJ2-5 TRBV25-1 TGTGCCAGCAGTGAACCCGGGACTTCGGAGACCCAGTACTTC CASSEPGTSETQYF
- - TRBJ1-1 TRBV5-4 TGTGCCAGCAGCTTGGCTGTGGGGAACACTGAAGCTTTCTTT CASSLAVGNTEAFF
- - TRBJ2-3 TRBV5-1 TGCGCCAGCAGCTTGAGCGGCCGGGGAGGAGATACGCAGTATTTT CASSLSGRGGDTQYF
- few TRBJ2-1 TRBV4-2 TGTGCCAGCAGCTGGGGGAGCTCCTACAATGAGCAGTTCTTC CASSWGSSYNEQFF
TRBD2 - TRBJ2-5 TRBV5-4 TGTGCCAGCAGCGCAGCGGGAATCCAAGAGACCCAGTACTTC CASSAAGIQETQYF
- few TRBJ2-2 TRBV19 TGTGCCAGTAAAAGGGACTTCACCGGGGAGCTGTTTTTT CASKRDFTGELFF
- - TRBJ1-2 TRBV20-1 TGCAGTGCTTCCAGACTCTATGGCTACACCTTC CSASRLYGYTF
TRBD1 - TRBJ1-4 TRBV6-5 TGTGCCAGCAGGGACAGGGAATATGAAAAACTGTTTTTT CASRDREYEKLFF
- - TRBJ2-7 TRBV19 TGTGCCAGTAGTCCCGGGACAATCTACGAGCAGTACTTC CASSPGTIYEQYF
- few TRBJ1-2 TRBV27 TGTGCCAGCAGGGCAGGGACCGGAGGCGGCTACACCTTC CASRAGTGGGYTF
TRBD1 - TRBJ1-2 TRBV19 TGTGCCAGTAGTGTCTTGACAGGGGGCGAGCGGGGCTACACCTTC CASSVLTGGERGYTF
TRBD2 - TRBJ2-4 TRBV9 TGTGCCAGCAGCGTAGACCCGAGCGGGGGCAAAAACATTCAGTACTTC CASSVDPSGGKNIQYF